The entry below describes one TCR beta chain. The samples, holding about 0.9-11 million cryopreserved PBMC, were thawed before DNA extraction was carried out. Germline V gene data show CDR1 as SGDLS and CDR2 as YYNGEE. Trimming stripped 3 bases from V and 2 bases from J, with 5 bases between. The CDR3 is 12 residues long. This sample was included in a study of long-term antiretroviral therapy in people with HIV. At survey level, the immunoSEQ assay was run in its v3.0 version. Produced via immunoSEQ multiplex PCR; TCRdb's table is partial and in-frame only. The repertoire consists of 30,000 to 40,000 clones, with 94% occurring once and the leading ten covering 3.5% to 4.5%.

This receptor was identified in a woman aged 45-59 years with HIV. The chain carries TRBV9 and TRBJ2-5; D ambiguous. The sequenced sample was unsorted PBMCs, obtained more than 5 years after starting antiretroviral therapy. The CDR3 loop is CASSANQETQYF. Here the CDR3 DNA reads TGTGCCAGCAGCGCAAATCAAGAGACCCAGTACTTC.